These 17 T cell receptor beta chains came from one sample sequenced in a study of cytomegalovirus exposure and HLA in healthy donors. Data came from immunoSEQ multiplex PCR; TCRdb stores just in-frame clones and leaves some out. In the table there are about 200,000 clones, about 86% of which are singletons. Sequencing was carried out using PBMCs. The origin of the receptors is a woman younger than 35 in good health and CMV-seronegative.

CDR3 bases: TGTGCCTGGAGTGTAACATACCGGACAGGAGTATACAATGAGCAGTTCTTC. Amino acid sequence: CAWSVTYRTGVYNEQFF. The chain links TRBV30 to TRBJ2-1; 7 nucleotides agree with TRBD1. The CDR3 loop spans 17 amino acids. CDR1 and CDR2 from the germline V gene are GTSNPN and SVGIG (reference sequence). Losses at the gene ends were 0 bases for V and 4 bases for J; bases not matched to a gene: 12.

The chain employs TRBV10-3 and TRBJ1-2; 7 bases are a match to TRBD1. Germline V gene sequence: CDR1 ENHRY, CDR2 SYGVKD. J gave up 3 bases and V 6 bases, and 10 bases lay outside the gene matches. The CDR3 extends over 15 amino acids. This CDR3 reads CAIRGSQGKDYGYTF. Written as DNA, the CDR3 is TGTGCCATCAGGGGTTCACAGGGGAAGGACTATGGCTACACCTTC.

This chain links TRBV30 with TRBJ1-2, with no clear D. Germline V lookup: CDR1 GTSNPN, CDR2 SVGIG (reference sequence). The CDR3 sequence is 11 residues long. Trimming removed 3 bases at V and 4 bases at J, with 6 bases between. The CDR3 sequence: CAWSVSYGYTF. CDR3 bases: TGTGCCTGGAGCGTCAGCTATGGCTACACCTTC.

The chain combines TRBV28 with TRBJ1-1; no reliable D call. The CDR3 totals 12 residues. Germline V gives CDR1 MDHEN, CDR2 SYDVKM. V shed 7 bases and J shed 5 bases, with 11 bases lying between them. The CDR3: CASNERETEAFF. For the CDR3, the DNA is TGTGCCAGCAATGAAAGAGAGACTGAAGCTTTCTTT.

The V and J genes are TRBV12-5 and TRBJ2-7, with TRBD1 identical over 7 bases. V lost 0 bases, J lost 2 bases, and 7 bases stayed unmatched. In germline, CDR1 is LGHNT, CDR2 FRNRAP. CDR3 length: 16 residues. Written as DNA, the CDR3 is TGTGCTAGTGGTTTGGTATCACAGGGGCTGGCCTACGAGCAGTACTTC. The encoded protein is CASGLVSQGLAYEQYF.

The V call is TRBV7-9, the J call TRBJ2-3, with 7 positions matching TRBD1. The CDR3 runs 15 residues. Trimming at V came to 2 bases and at J to 0 bases, leaving 2 bases not matched to a gene. Per germline, CDR1 SEHNR and CDR2 FQNEAQ (reference sequence). The CDR3 sequence is CASSLWDRSTDTQYF. The DNA for the CDR3 is TGTGCCAGCAGCTTATGGGACAGAAGCACAGATACGCAGTATTTT.

The CDR3 loop reads CAWSDEGQGAHEQYF. As DNA, the CDR3 is TGTGCCTGGAGCGACGAGGGACAGGGGGCGCATGAGCAGTACTTC. The chain carries TRBV30 and TRBJ2-7, with 12 bases fitting TRBD1. Germline loops: CDR1 GTSNPN, CDR2 SVGIG (reference sequence). The CDR3 is made up of 15 amino acids. V dropped 3 bases and J dropped 7; count of bases not matched to a gene: 10.

V is TRBV15 and J is TRBJ2-2; D remains ambiguous. The CDR3 length is 16 residues. In germline, CDR1 is LNHNV, CDR2 YYDKDF (reference sequence). V was shortened by 0 bases and J by 5 bases, with 13 bases between the two germline ends. CDR3 in DNA: TGTGCCACCAGCAGAGATCGGCAGCAGACTACCGGGGAGCTGTTTTTT. Translation: CATSRDRQQTTGELFF. The variable domain in full, with the rest retrieved from reference TRBV15 and TRBJ2-2, is DAMVIQNPRYQVTQFGKPVTLSCSQTLNHNVMYWYQQKSSQAPKLLFHYYDKDFNNEADTPDNFQSRRPNTSFCFLDIRSPGLGDTAMYLCATSRDRQQTTGELFFGEGSRLTVL.

The gene calls are TRBV5-4 and TRBJ1-1, with TRBD1 identical over 7 bases. The V gene's germline CDR1 is SGHNT and CDR2 YYREEE (reference sequence). The CDR3 is made up of 14 amino acids. V was clipped by 4 bases and J by 2 bases; unmatched bases: 5. The CDR3 here is CASSNRDSNTEAFF. In DNA form, the CDR3 reads TGTGCCAGCAGCAACCGGGACAGCAACACTGAAGCTTTCTTT.

This chain uses TRBV13 with TRBJ2-3, with 8 bases matching TRBD2. Germline CDR1 is PRHDT and CDR2 is FYEKMQ (reference sequence). The CDR3 has 15 amino acids. V lost 5 bases and J lost 0; bases outside the gene matches: 4. This CDR3 is CASSPASGSTDTQYF. CDR3 nucleotides: TGTGCCAGCAGCCCGGCTAGCGGGAGCACAGATACGCAGTATTTT.

The chain couples TRBV29-1 to TRBJ2-3; 12 bases map to TRBD2. Per the germline V gene, CDR1 is SQVTM and CDR2 is ANQGSEA. The length of the CDR3 is 13 residues. V gave up 4 bases and J gave up 7 bases; unmatched junction bases: 3. In nucleotides, the CDR3 is TGCAGCGTTGGACTAGCGGGAGTGAATACGCAGTATTTT. Protein sequence: CSVGLAGVNTQYF.

This rearrangement joins TRBV27 to TRBJ2-1; D is perhaps TRBD2 (6 bases). Germline CDR1 is MNHEY and CDR2 is SMNVEV (reference sequence). The length of the CDR3 is 16 residues. V gave up 3 bases and J gave up 0 bases, with 12 bases separating them. The CDR3 DNA reads as TGTGCCAGCAGTTTGGACTATCAGAGCTCCTACAATGAGCAGTTCTTC. It is translated as CASSLDYQSSYNEQFF.

The chain uses TRBV6-1 and TRBJ2-7; no firm D call. The V and J ends lost 5 bases and 7 bases respectively, with 12 bases between them. The CDR3 length is 12 residues. Per the germline V gene, CDR1 is MNHNS and CDR2 is SASEGT. The CDR3 loop reads CASSPPAEEQYF. CDR3 in DNA: TGTGCCAGCAGTCCCCCCGCGGAGGAGCAGTACTTC.

J is TRBJ2-1 and V is TRBV28; 15 positions match TRBD2. CDR1 and CDR2 from the germline V gene are MDHEN and SYDVKM. J was trimmed by 0 bases and V by 6 bases; bases with no gene match: 3. This CDR3 is 17 amino acids long. The CDR3 reads CASSGTSGRSSYNEQFF. The CDR3 DNA follows: TGTGCCAGCAGCGGGACTAGCGGGAGGAGCTCCTACAATGAGCAGTTCTTC.

The chain recombines TRBV6-5 with TRBJ1-3; D possibly corresponds to TRBD1 (5 bases). The length of the CDR3 is 14 residues. Germline CDR1 and CDR2: MNHEY and SVGAGI. Deletions cut 5 bases from V and 5 bases from J, with 13 bases between. CDR3 sequence reads: CASSIGGARNTIYF. Written as DNA, the CDR3 is TGTGCCAGCAGTATCGGAGGGGCTAGAAACACCATATATTTT.

The chain has TRBV20-1 and TRBJ2-7, with D hard to call. Trimming took 8 bases from V and 3 from J, leaving 11 bases between them. The germline V gene has CDR1 DFQATT and CDR2 SNEGSKA (reference sequence). This CDR3 spans 11 amino acids. In DNA, the CDR3 is TGCAGTACTCAATCTTACTACGAGCAGTACTTC. Amino acid sequence: CSTQSYYEQYF.

This rearrangement joins TRBV19 to TRBJ2-7; 7 positions match TRBD1. The germline gives CDR1 LNHDA, CDR2 SQIVND (reference sequence). V trimming: 8 bases; J trimming: 9 bases; junction bases outside the gene matches: 16. The CDR3 runs to 14 residues. DNA of the CDR3: TGTGCCAGTCGTTCACAGGGGCCTTACGAGCGGCAGTACTTC. This codes for CASRSQGPYERQYF.